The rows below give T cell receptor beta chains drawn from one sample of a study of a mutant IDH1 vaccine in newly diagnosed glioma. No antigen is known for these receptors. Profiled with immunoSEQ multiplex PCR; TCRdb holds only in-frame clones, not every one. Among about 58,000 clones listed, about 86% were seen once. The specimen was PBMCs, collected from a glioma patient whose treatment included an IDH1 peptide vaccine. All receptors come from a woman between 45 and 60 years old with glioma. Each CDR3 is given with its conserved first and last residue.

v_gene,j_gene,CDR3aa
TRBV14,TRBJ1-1,CASSQVGYTEAFF
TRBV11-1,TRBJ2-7,CASSPRGWVVEQYF
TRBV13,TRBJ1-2,CASSLGGRDYGYTF
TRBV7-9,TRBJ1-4,CASSLGDIEKLFF
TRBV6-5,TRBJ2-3,CASRIGGASADTQYF
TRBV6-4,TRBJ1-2,CASSEGGTANYGYTF
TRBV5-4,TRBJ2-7,CASSQTPSGGTYEQYF
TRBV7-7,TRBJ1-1,CASSSPRREARGTEAFF
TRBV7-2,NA,CASSFVGEQYF
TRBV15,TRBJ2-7,CATSRAGSREQYF
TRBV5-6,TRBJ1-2,CASSFLGTQVDEGYTF
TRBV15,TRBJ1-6,CATSRDKGDNSPLHF
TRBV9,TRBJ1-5,CASSTGPATNQPQHF
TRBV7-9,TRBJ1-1,CASSLAVGTRGGTEAFF
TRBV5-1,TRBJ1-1,CASSLEAVTSGEAFF
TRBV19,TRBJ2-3,CASSISGTGGITDTQYF
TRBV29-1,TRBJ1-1,CSVVRQGAGNTEAFF
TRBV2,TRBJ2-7,CASSPTGTLTYEQYF
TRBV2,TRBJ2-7,CASSVAVTYEQYF
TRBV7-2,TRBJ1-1,CASSLGVTVSEEAFF
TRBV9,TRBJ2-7,CASSVEGHQSSYEQYF
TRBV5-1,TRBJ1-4,CASSFGGAGEAKLFF
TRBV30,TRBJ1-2,CAWKITVNYGYTF
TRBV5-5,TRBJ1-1,CASSPGPANTEAFF
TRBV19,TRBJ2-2,CASTLDRGFSGELFF
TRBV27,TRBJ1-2,CASSLSMTGIGYTF
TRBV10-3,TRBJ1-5,CAISVSGQDQPQHF
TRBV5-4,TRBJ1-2,CASSLGSTGAYGYTF
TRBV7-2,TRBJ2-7,CASSPLGTLSYEQYF
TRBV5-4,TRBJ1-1,CASPPLSTLEPEAFF
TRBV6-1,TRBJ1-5,CASSEVTGVRNNQPQHF
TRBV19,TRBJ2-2,CASKSVGGGMSTGELFF
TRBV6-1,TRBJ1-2,CASSVTQVNYGYTF
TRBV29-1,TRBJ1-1,CSVETDKMNTEAFF
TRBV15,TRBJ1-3,CATSRPAFSGNTIYF
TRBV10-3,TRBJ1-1,CAISVGGVNTEAFF
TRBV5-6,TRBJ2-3,CASSLERGDTQYF
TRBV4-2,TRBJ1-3,CASSQRITDRENTIYF
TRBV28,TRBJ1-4,CASAGRPRPEKLFF
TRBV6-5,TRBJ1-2,CASSYSIRKGHYGYTF
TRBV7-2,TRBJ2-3,CASSRTSGGPTADTQYF
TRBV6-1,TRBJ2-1,CASSEGAGHNEQFF
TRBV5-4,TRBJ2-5,CASTLSGTGRRETQYF
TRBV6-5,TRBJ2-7,CASSSQGSANYEQYF
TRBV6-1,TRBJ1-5,CASTTGVRPQHF